The clone carrying this T cell receptor beta chain was seen a single time. This CDR3 region has 14 residues. CDR1 and CDR2 from the germline V gene are SGHTA and FQGTGA. V lost 5 bases to trimming and J lost 4 bases, with 12 bases between them. This entry is derived from a study of control samples from healthy donors and cancer patients. The protocol was immunoSEQ multiplex PCR, while the TCRdb copy is restricted to in-frame clones and leaves out a portion. The data show around 20,000 clones, 88% seen once. This TCR came from a woman aged 55-70 years with head and neck cancer. This chain connects TRBV7-3 to TRBJ2-1, with D uncertain. The sequencing input was PBMCs. The CDR3 DNA sequence: TGTGCCAGCAGCGTCGTCGGGCCTTACAATGAGCAGTTCTTC. This translates into CASSVVGPYNEQFF. The whole variable domain, remainder taken from reference TRBV7-3 and TRBJ2-1, is GAGVSQTPSNKVTEKGKYVELRCDPISGHTALYWYRQSLGQGPEFLIYFQGTGAADDSGLPNDRFFAVRPEGSVSTLKIQRTERGDSAVYLCASSVVGPYNEQFFGPGTRLTVL.